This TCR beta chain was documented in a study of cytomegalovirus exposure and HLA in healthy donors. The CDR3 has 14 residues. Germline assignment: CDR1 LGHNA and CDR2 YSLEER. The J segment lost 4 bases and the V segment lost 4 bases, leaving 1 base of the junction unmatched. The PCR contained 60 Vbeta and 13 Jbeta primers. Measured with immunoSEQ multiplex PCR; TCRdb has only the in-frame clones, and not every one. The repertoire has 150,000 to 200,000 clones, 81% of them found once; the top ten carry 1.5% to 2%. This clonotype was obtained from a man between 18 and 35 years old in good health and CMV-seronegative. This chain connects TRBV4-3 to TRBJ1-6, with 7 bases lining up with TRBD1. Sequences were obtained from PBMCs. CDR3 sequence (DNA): TGCGCCAGCAGCCCGGACAGGTATAATTCACCCCTCCACTTT. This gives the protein CASSPDRYNSPLHF.